This T cell receptor beta chain is from a study of STAT5B mutations in CD4+ large granular lymphocyte leukemia. General study results and limits: No patients shared main leukemic clonotypes, though about 25% appeared at low frequency elsewhere.

Clones were read by immunoSEQ multiplex PCR, and TCRdb kept only the in-frame ones, dropping some. The sample consists of 20,000 to 25,000 clones, over 70% of them appearing once. Of note for this clone: The antigen is not known.

The TCR originated in a human donor in good health. The sample consisted of CD4+ T cells from blood buffy coats.

The CDR3 sequence is CASTQEDRPANYGYTF. CDR3 bases: TGTGCCAGTACCCAGGAGGACAGGCCAGCTAACTATGGCTACACCTTC. The chain carries TRBV19 and TRBJ1-2, with TRBD1 identical over 7 bases. The CDR3 runs to 16 residues. CDR1 is LNHDA and CDR2 is SQIVND in the germline V gene (reference sequence). V trimming: 7 bases; J trimming: 0 bases; junction bases outside the gene matches: 11. The full variable domain, with the rest looked up from reference TRBV19 and TRBJ1-2, is DGGITQSPKYLFRKEGQNVTLSCEQNLNHDAMYWYRQDPGQGLRLIYYSQIVNDFQKGDIAEGYSVSREKKESFPLTVTSAQKNPTAFYLCASTQEDRPANYGYTFGSGTRLTVV.